This TCR beta chain derives from a study of Tregs in tolerant kidney transplant recipients. Sequencing used immunoSEQ multiplex PCR; TCRdb keeps in-frame clones, though not all of them. The data contain approximately 260,000 clones, roughly 84% of them singletons. Concerning this clone: What it binds is not known.

Overall study results and limits: No direct test of biological reproducibility was done here. Few patients were studied, so findings need validation in larger groups.

This CDR3 contains 13 residues. With 6 bases removed from V and 5 bases from J, the gap between germline ends came to 13 bases. Germline values: CDR1 KGHSH, CDR2 LQKENI. This chain connects TRBV18 to TRBJ1-1; the D gene is possibly TRBD1 (6 bases). The sequenced sample was CD4+ T cells from blood. This sequence originates from a human donor in good health. The CDR3, as DNA: TGTGCCAGCTCCCCAGGGGAGGGGACTGAAGCTTTCTTT. This codes for CASSPGEGTEAFF.